This T cell receptor (beta chain) was found in a study of metastatic and nonmetastatic thyroid tumors. Study summary: The authors compared repertoires across blood and tumor or nodule tissue from malignant and benign thyroid patients. Findings and limits, study-wide: Malignant thyroid tumors reportedly exceeded benign nodules significantly in TCR beta diversity, with the difference appearing in blood and tumor.

No patient received treatment before thyroid surgery. This clone occurred many times. The antigen is unknown. The CDR3 covers 16 residues. From germline, CDR1 is WNHNN and CDR2 SYGVQD (reference sequence). Germline trimming cut 3 bases from V and 5 bases from J; bases unmatched to any gene: 6. Using MiXCR, TCRdb reanalyzed the PCR reads. Of more than 40,000 clones listed, over 25% were seen once; the top ten hold approximately 9.6%. The chain links TRBV10-1 to TRBJ2-3, with TRBD2 matching 12 bases. Sequences were obtained from blood. This clonotype was obtained from a male donor with papillary thyroid cancer or a benign thyroid nodule (not recorded which). Some clones in this sample may be carry-over from other donors' samples. CDR3: CASSESSGGVKDTQYF. For the CDR3, the DNA is TGCGCCAGCAGTGAATCTAGCGGGGGGGTAAAAGATACGCAGTATTTT.